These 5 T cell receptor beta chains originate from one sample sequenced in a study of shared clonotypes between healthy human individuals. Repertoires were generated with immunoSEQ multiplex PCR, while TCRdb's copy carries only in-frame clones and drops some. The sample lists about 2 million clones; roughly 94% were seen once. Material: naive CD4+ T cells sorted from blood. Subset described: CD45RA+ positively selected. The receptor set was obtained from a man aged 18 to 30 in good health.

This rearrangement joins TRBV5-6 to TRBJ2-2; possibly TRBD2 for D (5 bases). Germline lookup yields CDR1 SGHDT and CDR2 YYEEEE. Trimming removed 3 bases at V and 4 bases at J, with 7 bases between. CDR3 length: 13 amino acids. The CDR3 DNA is TGTGCCAGCAGCTATCGGGGCACCGGGGAGCTGTTTTTT. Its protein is CASSYRGTGELFF.

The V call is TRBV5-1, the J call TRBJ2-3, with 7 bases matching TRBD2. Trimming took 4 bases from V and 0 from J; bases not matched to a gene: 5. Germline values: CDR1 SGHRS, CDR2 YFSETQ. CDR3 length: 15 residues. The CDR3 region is CASSAQAGSTDTQYF. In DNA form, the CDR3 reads TGCGCCAGCAGCGCACAAGCGGGAAGCACAGATACGCAGTATTTT. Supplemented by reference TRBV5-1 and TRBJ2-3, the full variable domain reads KAGVTQTPRYLIKTRGQQVTLSCSPISGHRSVSWYQQTPGQGLQFLFEYFSETQRNKGNFPGRFSGRQFSNSRSEMNVSTLELGDSALYLCASSAQAGSTDTQYFGPGTRLTVL.

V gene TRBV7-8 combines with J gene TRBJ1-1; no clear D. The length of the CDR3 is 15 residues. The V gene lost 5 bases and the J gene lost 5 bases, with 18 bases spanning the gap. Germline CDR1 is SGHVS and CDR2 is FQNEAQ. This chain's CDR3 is CASSLQTGIGTEAFF. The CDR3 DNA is TGTGCCAGCAGCCTCCAGACGGGGATTGGGACTGAAGCTTTCTTT.

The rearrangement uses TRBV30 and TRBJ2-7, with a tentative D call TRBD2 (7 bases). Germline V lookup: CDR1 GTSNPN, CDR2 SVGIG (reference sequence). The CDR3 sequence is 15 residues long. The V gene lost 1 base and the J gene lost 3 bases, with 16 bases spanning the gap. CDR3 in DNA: TGTGCCTGGAGTGGTAGTCAGGGGAGGGACTACGAGCAGTACTTC. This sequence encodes CAWSGSQGRDYEQYF.

The CDR3 reads CASTSSSNQPQHF. CDR3 DNA sequence: TGTGCCAGCACCAGCTCTAGCAATCAGCCCCAGCATTTT. The chain carries TRBV2 and TRBJ1-5; no clear D. This CDR3 is built from 13 residues. Germline V gene data show CDR1 as SNHLY and CDR2 as FYNNEI. The V end was cut by 7 bases, the J end by 0 bases, with 7 bases between.